Described below is a single T cell receptor (beta chain) sequence and its context. Unmatched junction bases numbered 9, after V lost 5 bases and J lost 4 bases. This CDR3 region has 15 residues. Germline V gene sequence: CDR1 SGHAT, CDR2 FQNNGV. The table came from immunoSEQ multiplex PCR; TCRdb's copy has only in-frame clones and leaves some out. The profile covers about 150,000 clones, with approximately 80% appearing a single time and around 10% taken by the ten largest. The source of the sample is a study of blood T cell repertoires in COVID-19. The specimen was peripheral blood. The clonotype originates from a woman in her fifties or sixties with COVID-19, enrolled during active disease. The chain carries TRBV11-2 and TRBJ1-1; 8 bases match TRBD1. The DNA of the CDR3 is TGTGCCAGCAGCCCGGGACAGGAATGGACCACTGAAGCTTTCTTT. Protein: CASSPGQEWTTEAFF.